A selection of T cell receptor beta chains follows, all from one sample in a study of cytomegalovirus exposure and HLA in healthy donors. Assay used: immunoSEQ multiplex PCR; TCRdb lists only in-frame clones, some missing. The table lists around 190,000 clones, over 75% of them singletons. The sequenced sample consisted of PBMCs. The receptors shown here come from a woman in her twenties or thirties in good health and CMV-seronegative. The conserved cysteine and the conserved F or W are not part of the CDR3 here. D genes are given only for firm matches.

>NA|TRBJ1-1|TRBV29-1
SAENPGYLDTEAF
>TRBD1|TRBJ1-1|TRBV5-4
ASSLLWKGANTEAF
>NA|TRBJ2-7|TRBV2
ASSEAKYEQY
>TRBD1|TRBJ1-6|TRBV5-1
ASTLGKGQSSYNSPLH
>TRBD2|TRBJ2-1|TRBV6-5
ASRPGLAYNEQF
>NA|TRBJ1-2|TRBV19
ASSIEAGNYGYT
>TRBD2|TRBJ2-1|TRBV6-1
ASRSSGSRDEQF
>NA|TRBJ1-4|TRBV18
ASSLLTGEHEKLF
>NA|TRBJ1-2|TRBV11-2
ASSSLRGAYGYT
>NA|TRBJ1-2|TRBV5-6
ASSLREILGRGYP
>NA|TRBJ2-5|TRBV7-7
ASSPSYLATETQY
>NA|TRBJ2-3|TRBV5-6
ASSSEAREGTQY
>TRBD1|TRBJ1-4|TRBV28
ASSPQGVREKLF
>NA|TRBJ1-5|TRBV18
ASSRPNSNQPQH
>NA|TRBJ1-1|TRBV18
ASSDDRTVMNTEAF
>TRBD2|TRBJ2-1|TRBV18
ASSPLLAGGPSEDEQF
>TRBD1|TRBJ1-2|TRBV2
ASEKQGTGYT
>TRBD1|NA|TRBV7-9
ASSPGTGSLYEQY
>TRBD2|TRBJ2-3|TRBV2
ASRTGREGLTDTQY
>NA|TRBJ2-7|TRBV4-1
ASSPKDRGNEQY
>TRBD1|TRBJ2-5|TRBV7-7
ASSPGQSQETQY